The following is a T cell receptor (beta chain) sequence with its context. These data belong to a study of blood T cell repertoires in COVID-19. Study background: Sites in the United States, Italy and Spain provided acute and convalescent COVID-19 samples. T cells, B-cell-depleted T cells, or PBMCs supplied cDNA or gDNA.

The V gene's germline CDR1 is SGHRS and CDR2 YFSETQ. The CDR3 loop spans 14 amino acids. The V segment lost 0 bases and the J segment 4 bases; nucleotides outside the gene matches: 2. Original handling: Reference gene primer amplification gave nucleated cell count estimates. Measured with immunoSEQ multiplex PCR; TCRdb has only the in-frame clones, and not every one. The V and J calls and clone size were taken over from that table, and D and trimming were inferred from the DNA. The table records more than 95,000 clones, 65% to 90% of them present only once. The sample taken for sequencing was peripheral blood. This receptor was taken from a man aged 60-69 years with acute or convalescent COVID-19. This chain uses TRBV5-1 with TRBJ1-2, with TRBD1 matching 8 bases. The CDR3 loop reads CASSLDTGGYGYTF. The CDR3 nucleotides read TGCGCCAGCAGCTTGGATACAGGGGGCTATGGCTACACCTTC. Supplemented by reference TRBV5-1 and TRBJ1-2, the full variable domain reads KAGVTQTPRYLIKTRGQQVTLSCSPISGHRSVSWYQQTPGQGLQFLFEYFSETQRNKGNFPGRFSGRQFSNSRSEMNVSTLELGDSALYLCASSLDTGGYGYTFGSGTRLTVV.